These 15 T cell receptor beta chains came from one sample sequenced in a study of blood T cell repertoires in COVID-19. Method: immunoSEQ multiplex PCR; TCRdb's copy keeps in-frame clones and lacks some. The table has about 80,000 clones, 60% to 80% seen once. Material: peripheral blood. The receptors shown here come from an older man with active or convalescent COVID-19.

The chain links TRBV28 to TRBJ2-3, with 7 bases fitting TRBD1. Trimming took 6 bases from V and 2 from J; bases not matched to a gene: 5. Germline CDR1 and CDR2: MDHEN and SYDVKM. The length of the CDR3 is 14 residues. CDR3 DNA: TGTGCCAGCAGCCAAGGACAGGACACAGATACGCAGTATTTT. Encoded protein: CASSQGQDTDTQYF. The complete variable domain, with remaining parts taken from reference TRBV28 and TRBJ2-3, reads DVKVTQSSRYLVKRTGEKVFLECVQDMDHENMFWYRQDPGLGLRLIYFSYDVKMKEKGDIPEGYSVSREKKERFSLILESASTNQTSMYLCASSQGQDTDTQYFGPGTRLTVL.

This clone turned up a few times. The genes are TRBV5-1 and TRBJ2-7, with D perhaps TRBD2 (7 bases). The CDR3 has 15 amino acids. Trimming cost V 2 bases and J 0 bases, with 12 bases left between them. From germline, CDR1 is SGHRS and CDR2 YFSETQ. In DNA form, the CDR3 reads TGCGCCAGCAGCTTTGCGGGGGCCCCCTCCTACGAGCAGTACTTC. This translates into CASSFAGAPSYEQYF.

This clone was observed a handful of times. The gene calls are TRBV27 and TRBJ1-6, with no clear D. The CDR3 has 13 amino acids. Trimming pared 6 bases from V and 7 bases from J, leaving 10 bases between. Per germline, CDR1 MNHEY and CDR2 SMNVEV (reference sequence). CDR3 in amino acids: CASSSLANSPLHF. As DNA, the CDR3 is TGTGCCAGCAGCTCCCTAGCAAATTCACCCCTCCACTTT.

The CDR3 bases are TGTGCCAGCACCGGCGGGGTGATCAGAGCCTGGAGTTATGAGCAGTTCTTC. It yields the protein CASTGGVIRAWSYEQFF. The chain joins TRBV2 to TRBJ2-1; a possible D gene is TRBD2 (6 bases). V shed 7 bases and J shed 8 bases, with 27 bases lying between them. The CDR3 runs 17 residues. Per germline, CDR1 SNHLY and CDR2 FYNNEI.

The V call is TRBV11-2, the J call TRBJ2-3; D is undetermined. Trimming removed 3 bases from V and 5 bases from J, with 9 bases in between. This CDR3 has 13 residues. Germline CDR1 and CDR2: SGHAT and FQNNGV. This CDR3 reads CASSFASGDTQYF. The CDR3 coding sequence is TGTGCCAGCAGCTTCGCCTCGGGAGATACGCAGTATTTT.

In this sample, this clone turned up many times. The V and J genes are TRBV5-4 and TRBJ1-6; TRBD1 agrees at 9 bases. The CDR3 is 14 residues long. Germline-derived CDR1 and CDR2 are SGHNT and YYREEE (reference sequence). V was pared by 4 bases and J by 8 bases, with 4 bases of the junction left unmatched. The CDR3 DNA sequence: TGTGCCAGCAGCGTCGGACAGGGGCATTCACCCCTCCACTTT. Protein sequence: CASSVGQGHSPLHF.

This clone was seen many times. The DNA for the CDR3 is TGTGCCAGCAGCCTAGCCGGGACAACCACTCGATCGTTCTTT. Amino acids: CASSLAGTTTRSFF. The genes are TRBV14 and TRBJ1-1, with D possibly matching TRBD1 (6 bases). CDR1 and CDR2 (germline): SGHDN, FVKESK. The V end lost 4 bases, the J end lost 14 bases, and 23 bases lay between the germline ends. This CDR3 comprises 14 residues.

The sample holds a few counts of this clone. The gene calls are TRBV20-1 and TRBJ1-2; D is possibly TRBD1 (6 bases). V was shortened by 3 bases and J by 4 bases, with 12 bases between the two germline ends. This CDR3 is 13 amino acids long. CDR1 is DFQATT, CDR2 SNEGSKA, per germline (reference sequence). The CDR3: CSASGGLSYGYTF. CDR3 DNA: TGCAGTGCTAGTGGGGGCCTGAGCTATGGCTACACCTTC.

This chain links TRBV7-6 with TRBJ2-7, with 11 bases fitting TRBD1. With 1 base clipped from V and 6 bases from J, the junction kept 2 bases outside the gene matches. The CDR3 contains 14 residues. Germline CDR1 is SGHVS and CDR2 is FNYEAQ. CDR3 in DNA: TGTGCCAGCAGCTTAGGGACAGGGGGCGCCGAGCAGTACTTC. Amino acid sequence: CASSLGTGGAEQYF.

The chain carries TRBV5-1 and TRBJ1-6; no reliable D call. The CDR3 sequence is 18 residues long. From germline, CDR1 is SGHRS and CDR2 YFSETQ. Trimming pared 0 bases from V and 0 bases from J, leaving 13 bases between. CDR3 sequence reads: CASSLDGISGSYNSPLHF. The DNA for the CDR3 is TGCGCCAGCAGCTTGGACGGAATCTCGGGCTCCTATAATTCACCCCTCCACTTT.

The chain recombines TRBV6-1 with TRBJ2-5; no definite D call. The ends were cut back, 1 base at V and 5 bases at J, with 5 bases in the middle. Germline assignment: CDR1 MNHNS and CDR2 SASEGT. The length of the CDR3 is 12 residues. CDR3 amino acids: CASSEVGETQYF. DNA of the CDR3: TGTGCCAGCAGTGAAGTCGGGGAGACCCAGTACTTC.

The gene calls are TRBV5-4 and TRBJ1-2, with TRBD1 matching over 10 bases. Germline CDR1 reads SGHNT; CDR2 reads YYREEE (reference sequence). The J segment lost 6 bases and the V segment lost 6 bases, leaving 11 bases of the junction unmatched. CDR3 length equals 15 residues. This CDR3 is CASTRGQGYSDGYTF. The DNA of the CDR3 is TGTGCCAGCACCAGGGGACAGGGGTATTCGGATGGCTACACCTTC.

V and J are TRBV5-1 and TRBJ2-7, with 11 bases that match TRBD2. The germline CDR1 and CDR2 sequences are SGHRS and YFSETQ. Trimming at V came to 2 bases and at J to 0 bases, leaving 13 bases not matched to a gene. CDR3 length: 19 residues. As DNA, the CDR3 is TGCGCCAGCAGCTTTACCCCGGCGGTACTAGCGGGGGACTCCTACGAGCAGTACTTC. Translating gives CASSFTPAVLAGDSYEQYF.

The chain combines TRBV5-1 with TRBJ2-1; D unresolved. V was clipped by 0 bases and J by 14 bases, with 12 bases between them. This CDR3 spans 12 amino acids. Germline values: CDR1 SGHRS, CDR2 YFSETQ. As DNA, the CDR3 is TGCGCCAGCAGCTTGGTGGGTATGGCGGAGTTCTTC. Translation: CASSLVGMAEFF.

The rearrangement links TRBV3-1 (or the pseudogene TRBV3-2) to TRBJ1-6; D not resolved. The CDR3 spans 14 residues. V lost 0 bases, J lost 13 bases, and 13 bases lay in between. The germline gives CDR1 LGHDT, CDR2 YNNKEL (reference sequence). In nucleotides, the CDR3 is TGTGCCAGCAGCCAAGATATCTCAGTTAAGCCCCTCCACTTT. Residues: CASSQDISVKPLHF.